This T cell receptor (beta chain) comes out of a study of blood T cell repertoires in COVID-19 (dated by TCRdb to 2019 to 2021). Notes on the research overall: Samples covering the acute and convalescent phases of COVID-19 were provided by collaborators in the United States, Italy and Spain. The samples were drawn from two sources: the first 160 participants of the ongoing ImmuneRACE study, and 1,000 to 1,500 subjects contributed by 6 global collaborators. The prospective study material was composed of cDNA or gDNA derived from T cells, B-cell-depleted T cells, or PBMCs. Nearly every sample came with metadata listing a de-identified subject ID, COVID-19 status, age in years and sex. HLA class I and class II types, where available, came from metadata supplied by the sample provider rather than from assay-based typing. The repertoires were released in a freely available public database intended as a resource for research on the immune response to SARS-CoV-2. Subjects who had been exposed to COVID-19, were actively infected with it, or had recovered from it provided the deeply sampled blood TCRbeta repertoires that made up the dataset.

At the junction V is shortened by 3 bases and J by 6 bases, with 11 bases in between. The CDR3, from cysteine to phenylalanine, totals 13 residues. CDR3 DNA only is kept here, 39 bases in frame from base 1. For CDR1 and CDR2, the germline V gene lists ENHRY and SYGVKD. With respect to this clone: Its antigen has not been determined. Base qualities are missing; no much larger clone stands one base away.

TCRbeta CDR3 regions were amplified from genomic DNA using the immunoSEQ Assay, a bias-controlled multiplex PCR. Concerning the study's data processing: Within the assay, amplification of reference gene primers was used to estimate how many nucleated cells each sample contained. Sequence reads were collapsed and filtered to measure the absolute abundance of every unique TCRbeta CDR3 rearrangement. For each sample, productive Simpson clonality was calculated as the square root of Simpson's diversity index over productive rearrangements. The immuneACCESS repertoire file appears here via TCRdb, limited to in-frame rearrangements. These files lack a portion of the clones; in checked studies, under half of the deficit traces to unresolved V genes, and the cause of the others is not known. Clone size and the V and J calls come from that table; the DNA yielded D and trimming. This sample gives more than 90,000 clones in total; roughly 80% of them show up just once. Roughly 22% of the sample belongs to the ten largest clones.

Whole blood was collected in K2EDTA tubes by collaborating institutions according to the institutions' own protocols. For TCRbeta analysis, collaborators shipped samples as frozen whole blood, isolated PBMCs, or DNA extracted from either of those sample types. What the authors observed across the whole study: Clinical and demographic metadata were provided uncurated, with the amount varying by source and participant.

Sequencing input: peripheral blood. The chain is assembled from TRBV10-3 and TRBJ1-1, and TRBD1 may be the D gene, going by 5 matching bases. This clonotype was obtained from a human donor in a cohort sampled during active COVID-19. The encoded CDR3 is CAISDGGMAEAFF. The sequenced DNA is TGTGCCATCAGTGACGGGGGGATGGCTGAAGCTTTCTTT.